This paragraph covers one T cell receptor beta chain sequence. Its antigen is as yet unknown. It was with a sample-barcoded 5' primer and a J-beta primer mix that a second PCR of about 7 to 12 cycles was run. TCRdb processed the 5' RACE reads anew with MiXCR; each CDR3 protein has one entry. The sample yields 1.5 million to 1.8 million distinct CDR3 sequences, less than 45% seen once. Germline V gene data show CDR1 as SEHNR and CDR2 as FQNEAQ (reference sequence). The V end lost 5 bases, the J end lost 7 bases, and 18 bases lay between the germline ends. The CDR3 runs to 15 residues. The sample comes from a study of blood T cells in healthy people across ages. Study observations and caveats: In older individuals, TCR beta diversity per million T cells was lower, falling roughly linearly with age.

The chain joins TRBV7-9 to TRBJ2-1; D unclear. Input material: blood. The sequence was obtained from a woman younger than 30 in good health. The CDR3 DNA reads TGTGCCAGCAGCGCAGTCCCCGGGTATGGGAATGAGCAGTTCTTC. Its protein product is CASSAVPGYGNEQFF.